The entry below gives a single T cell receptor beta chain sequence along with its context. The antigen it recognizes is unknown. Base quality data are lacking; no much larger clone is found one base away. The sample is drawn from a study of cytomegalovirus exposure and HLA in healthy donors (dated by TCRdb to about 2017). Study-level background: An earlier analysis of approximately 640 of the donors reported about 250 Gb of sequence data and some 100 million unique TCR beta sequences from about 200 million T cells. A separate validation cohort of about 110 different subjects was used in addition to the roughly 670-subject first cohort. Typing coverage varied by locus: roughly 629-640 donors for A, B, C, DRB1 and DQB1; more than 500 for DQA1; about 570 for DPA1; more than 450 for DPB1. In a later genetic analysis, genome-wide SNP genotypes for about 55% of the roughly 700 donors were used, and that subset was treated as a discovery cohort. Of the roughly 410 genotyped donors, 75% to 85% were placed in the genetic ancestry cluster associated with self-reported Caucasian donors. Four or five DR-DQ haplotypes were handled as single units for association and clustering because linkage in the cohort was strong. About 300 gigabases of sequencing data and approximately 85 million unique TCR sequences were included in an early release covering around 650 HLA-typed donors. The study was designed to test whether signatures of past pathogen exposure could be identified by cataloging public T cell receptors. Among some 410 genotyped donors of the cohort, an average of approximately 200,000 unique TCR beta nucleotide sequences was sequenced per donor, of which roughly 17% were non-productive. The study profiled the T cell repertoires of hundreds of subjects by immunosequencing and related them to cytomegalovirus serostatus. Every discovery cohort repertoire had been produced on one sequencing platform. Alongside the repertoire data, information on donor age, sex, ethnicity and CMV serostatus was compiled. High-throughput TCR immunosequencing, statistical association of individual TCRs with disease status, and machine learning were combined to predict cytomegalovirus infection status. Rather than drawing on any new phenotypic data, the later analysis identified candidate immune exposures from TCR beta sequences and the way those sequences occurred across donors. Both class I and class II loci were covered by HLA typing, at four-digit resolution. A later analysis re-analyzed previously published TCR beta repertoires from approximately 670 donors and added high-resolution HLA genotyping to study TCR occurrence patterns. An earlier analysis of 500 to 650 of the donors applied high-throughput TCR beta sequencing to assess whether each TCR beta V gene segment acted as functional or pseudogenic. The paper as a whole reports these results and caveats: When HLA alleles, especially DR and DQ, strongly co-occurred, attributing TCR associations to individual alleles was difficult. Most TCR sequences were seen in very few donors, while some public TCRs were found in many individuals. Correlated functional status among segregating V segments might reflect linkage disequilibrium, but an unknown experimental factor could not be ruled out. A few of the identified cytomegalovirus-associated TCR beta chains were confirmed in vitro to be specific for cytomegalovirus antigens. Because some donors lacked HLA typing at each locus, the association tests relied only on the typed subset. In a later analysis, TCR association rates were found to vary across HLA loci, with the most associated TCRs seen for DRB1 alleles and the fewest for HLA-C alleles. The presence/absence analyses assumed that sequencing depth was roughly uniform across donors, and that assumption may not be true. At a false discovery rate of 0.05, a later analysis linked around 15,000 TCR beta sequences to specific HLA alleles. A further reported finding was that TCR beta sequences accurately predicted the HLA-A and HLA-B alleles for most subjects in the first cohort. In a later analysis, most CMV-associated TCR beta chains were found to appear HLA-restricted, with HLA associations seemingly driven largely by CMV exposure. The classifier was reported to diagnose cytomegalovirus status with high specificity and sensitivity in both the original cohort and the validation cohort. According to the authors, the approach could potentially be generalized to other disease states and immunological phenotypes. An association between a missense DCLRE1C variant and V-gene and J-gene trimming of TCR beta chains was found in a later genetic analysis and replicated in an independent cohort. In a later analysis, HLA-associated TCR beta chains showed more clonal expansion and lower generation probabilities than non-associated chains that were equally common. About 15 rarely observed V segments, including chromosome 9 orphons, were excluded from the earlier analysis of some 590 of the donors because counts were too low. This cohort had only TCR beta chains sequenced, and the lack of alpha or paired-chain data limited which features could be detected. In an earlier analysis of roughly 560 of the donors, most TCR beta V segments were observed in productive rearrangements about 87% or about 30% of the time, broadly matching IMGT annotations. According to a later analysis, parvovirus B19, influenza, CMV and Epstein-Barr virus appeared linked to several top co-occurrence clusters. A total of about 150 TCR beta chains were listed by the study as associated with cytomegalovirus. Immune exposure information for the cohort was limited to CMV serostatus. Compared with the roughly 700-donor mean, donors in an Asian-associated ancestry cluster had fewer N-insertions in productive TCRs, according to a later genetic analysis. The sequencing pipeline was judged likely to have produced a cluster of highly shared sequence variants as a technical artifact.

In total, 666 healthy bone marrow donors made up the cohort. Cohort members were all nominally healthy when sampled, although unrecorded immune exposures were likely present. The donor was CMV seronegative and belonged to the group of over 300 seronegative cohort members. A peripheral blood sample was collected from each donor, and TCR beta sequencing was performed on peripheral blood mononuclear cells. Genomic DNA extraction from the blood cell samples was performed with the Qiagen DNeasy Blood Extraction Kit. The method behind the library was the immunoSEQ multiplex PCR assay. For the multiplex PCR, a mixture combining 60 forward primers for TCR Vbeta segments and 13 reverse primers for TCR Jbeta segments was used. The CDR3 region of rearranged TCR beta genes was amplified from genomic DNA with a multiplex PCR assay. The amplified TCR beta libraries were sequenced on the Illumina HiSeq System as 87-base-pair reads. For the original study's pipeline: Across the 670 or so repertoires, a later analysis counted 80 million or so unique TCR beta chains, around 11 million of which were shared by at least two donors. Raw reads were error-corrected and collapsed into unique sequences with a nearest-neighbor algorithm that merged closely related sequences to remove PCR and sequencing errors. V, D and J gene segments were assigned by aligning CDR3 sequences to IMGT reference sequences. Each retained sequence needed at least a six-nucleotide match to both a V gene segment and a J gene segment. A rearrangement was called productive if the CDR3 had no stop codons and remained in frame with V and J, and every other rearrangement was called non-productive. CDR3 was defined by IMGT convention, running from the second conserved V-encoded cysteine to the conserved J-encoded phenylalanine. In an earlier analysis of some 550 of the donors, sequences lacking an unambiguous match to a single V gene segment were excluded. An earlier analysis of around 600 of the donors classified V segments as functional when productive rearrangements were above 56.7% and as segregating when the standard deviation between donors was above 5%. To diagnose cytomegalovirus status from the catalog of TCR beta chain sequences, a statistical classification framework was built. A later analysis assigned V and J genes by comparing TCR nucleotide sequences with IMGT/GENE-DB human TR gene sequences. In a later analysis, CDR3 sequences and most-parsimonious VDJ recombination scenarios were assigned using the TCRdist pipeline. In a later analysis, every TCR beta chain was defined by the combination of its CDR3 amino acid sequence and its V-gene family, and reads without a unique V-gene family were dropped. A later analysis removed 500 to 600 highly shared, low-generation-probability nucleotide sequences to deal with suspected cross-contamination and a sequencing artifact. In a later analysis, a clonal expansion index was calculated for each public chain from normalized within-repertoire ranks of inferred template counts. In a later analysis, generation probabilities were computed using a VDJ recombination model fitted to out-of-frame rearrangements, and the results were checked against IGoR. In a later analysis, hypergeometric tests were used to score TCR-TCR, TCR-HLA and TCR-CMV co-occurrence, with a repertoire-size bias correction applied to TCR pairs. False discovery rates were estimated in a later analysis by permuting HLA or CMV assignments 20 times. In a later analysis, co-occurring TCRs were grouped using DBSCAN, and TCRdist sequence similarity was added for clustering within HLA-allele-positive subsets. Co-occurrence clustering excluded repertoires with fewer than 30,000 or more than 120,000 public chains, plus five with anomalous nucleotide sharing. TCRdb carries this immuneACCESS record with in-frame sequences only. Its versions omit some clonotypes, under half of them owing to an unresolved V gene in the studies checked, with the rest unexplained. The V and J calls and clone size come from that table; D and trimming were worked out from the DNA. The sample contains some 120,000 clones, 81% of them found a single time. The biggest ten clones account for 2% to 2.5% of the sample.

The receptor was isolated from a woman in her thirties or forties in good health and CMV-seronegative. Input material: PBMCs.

The nucleotide sequence is TGTGCCATCAGTGAGAGTAGTTATGGCTACACCTTC. Its protein product is CAISESSYGYTF. The rearranged chain carries TRBV10-3 and TRBJ1-2, with the D gene not confidently named. Cut back by 2 bases and 5 bases, the V and J ends lie 6 bases apart. The CDR3 has 12 amino acids, counting the end cysteine and phenylalanine. Just CDR3 DNA is preserved here, 36 bases in frame from base 1. Based on the germline V gene, the CDR1 and CDR2 sequences are ENHRY and SYGVKD.